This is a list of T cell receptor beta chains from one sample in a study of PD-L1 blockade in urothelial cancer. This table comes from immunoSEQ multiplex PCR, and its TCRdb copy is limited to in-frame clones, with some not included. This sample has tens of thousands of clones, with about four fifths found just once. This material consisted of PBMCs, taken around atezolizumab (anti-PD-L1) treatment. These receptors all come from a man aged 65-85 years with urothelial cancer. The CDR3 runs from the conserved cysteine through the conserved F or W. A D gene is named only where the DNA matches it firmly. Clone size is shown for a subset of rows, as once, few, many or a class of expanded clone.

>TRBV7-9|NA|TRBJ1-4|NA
CASSQFGEKLFF
TGTGCCAGCAGCCAGTTCGGGGAAAAACTGTTTTTT
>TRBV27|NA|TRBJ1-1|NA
CASSWGVNTEAFF
TGTGCCAGCAGTTGGGGGGTGAACACTGAAGCTTTCTTT
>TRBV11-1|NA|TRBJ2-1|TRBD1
CASSLIGQATHEQFF
TGTGCCAGCAGCCTAATTGGACAGGCCACCCATGAGCAGTTCTTC
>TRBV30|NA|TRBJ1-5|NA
CAWSVGSQPQHF
TGTGCCTGGAGTGTTGGGAGCCAGCCCCAGCATTTT
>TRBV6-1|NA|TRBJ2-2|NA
CASRAPGNPGELFF
TGTGCCAGCAGGGCCCCGGGAAACCCCGGGGAGCTGTTTTTT
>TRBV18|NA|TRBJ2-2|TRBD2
CASSDPRGLSGELFF
TGTGCCAGCTCAGACCCCCGGGGACTAAGCGGGGAGCTGTTTTTT
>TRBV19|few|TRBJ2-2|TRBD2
CASKTSGGGGELFF
TGTGCCAGTAAGACTAGCGGGGGTGGCGGGGAGCTGTTTTTT
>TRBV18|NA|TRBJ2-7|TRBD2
CASSPRTSGSNEQYF
TGTGCCAGCTCACCACGGACTAGCGGTTCAAACGAGCAGTACTTC
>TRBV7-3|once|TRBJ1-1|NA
CASSLYRAQNTEAFF
TGTGCCAGCAGCTTATATAGAGCTCAGAACACTGAAGCTTTCTTT
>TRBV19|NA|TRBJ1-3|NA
CASSIWAISGNTIYF
TGTGCCAGTAGTATCTGGGCGATCTCTGGAAACACCATATATTTT
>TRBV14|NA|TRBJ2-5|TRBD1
CASSPRQGAGETQYF
TGTGCCAGCAGCCCCAGACAGGGGGCAGGGGAGACCCAGTACTTC
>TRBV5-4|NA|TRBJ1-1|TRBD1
CASSRGDREDTEAFF
TGTGCCAGCAGCCGGGGGGACAGGGAGGACACTGAAGCTTTCTTT
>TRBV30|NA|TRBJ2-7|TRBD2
CAWSSGKDGEQYF
TGTGCCTGGAGTAGCGGGAAAGATGGCGAGCAGTACTTC
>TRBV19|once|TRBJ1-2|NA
CASSISAQGGYTF
TGTGCCAGTAGTATTTCCGCCCAGGGGGGCTACACCTTC
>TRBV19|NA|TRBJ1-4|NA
CASRPDSSNEKLFF
TGTGCCAGTCGTCCGGACAGCTCTAATGAAAAACTGTTTTTT
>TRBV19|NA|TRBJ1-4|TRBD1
CASSTHRGKEKLFF
TGTGCCAGTAGTACCCACAGGGGGAAGGAAAAACTGTTTTTT
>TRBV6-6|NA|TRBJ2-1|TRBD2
CASSPGLAGGNEQFF
TGTGCCAGCAGCCCAGGACTAGCGGGAGGCAATGAGCAGTTCTTC